This T cell receptor (beta chain) was sequenced during a study of T cell changes during pregnancy in multiple sclerosis (dated by TCRdb to between 2018 and 2021). For the wider study: In women with multiple sclerosis, the researchers looked at how the T cell repertoire shifted as pregnancy progressed.

Based on the germline V gene (reference sequence), the CDR1 and CDR2 sequences are MNHEY and SMNVEV. Germline trimming: 5 bases from V, 2 bases from J; junction bases outside gene matches: 5. Reading from cysteine to phenylalanine, the CDR3 counts 15 amino acids. Just CDR3 DNA is preserved here, 45 bases in frame from base 1. Receptor libraries were prepared by the immunoSEQ multiplex PCR assay. The table was pulled from immuneACCESS by TCRdb, which kept in-frame rearrangements only. Such tables lose some clones; where checked, under half of the loss comes from unresolved V genes, and the rest has no known cause. Present in this sample are 60,000 or so clones, around nine tenths of which were seen just once. The ten largest clones add up to approximately 5% of the sample. With respect to this clone: This receptor's antigen is unknown. Base qualities are missing; no much larger clone stands one base away.

The V gene is TRBV27 and the J gene is TRBJ2-7; 11 bases in the middle match TRBD2. The sequenced material came from peripheral blood from another person, used as feeder cells. The sequence was collected from a human donor whose cells served as feeder cells for cultures in a pregnancy study. At the DNA level, the sequence is TGTGCCAGCAGTAAGGGACTAGCGGCTCCCTACGAGCAGTACTTC. Its product reads: CASSKGLAAPYEQYF.